The present entry profiles one T cell receptor (beta chain) with its context. This clonotype was detected only a few times. Its antigen remains undetermined. Base qualities are missing; no much larger clone stands one base away. This record belongs to a study of early T cells in non-severe SARS-CoV-2 infection (dated by TCRdb to the early 2020s). For context, the study as a whole: TCR sequencing used bulk RNA from unsorted whole blood, so alpha and beta chains could not be paired. General study outcomes and caveats: VDJdb matching was skewed toward anti-spike CD8 responses and likely underestimated virus-specific expansions, missing private and CD4 specificities.

Libraries were built with 5' RACE. TCRdb shows the sequencer as NextSeq 500. The TCR library protocol attached unique molecular identifiers to individual cDNA molecules to correct for sequencing error and PCR bias. TCR alpha and beta chains were both sequenced, and the abundances of alpha and beta sequences in each sample were closely correlated with each other. Turning to the authors' computational methods: Decombinator V4 was used to annotate the V gene, J gene and CDR3 of the TCR sequences. Expanded TCRs were defined as changing significantly between any two time points under a Poisson model with p below 0.0001. TCR abundances were normalised to the total number of TCRs sequenced per sample and expressed as counts per million. MAIT TCRs were defined by TRAV1-2 paired with TRAJ12, TRAJ20 or TRAJ33, and iNKT TCRs by TRAV10 paired with TRAJ18. VDJdb, accessed 1 November 2021, was searched for CMV, EBV and SARS-CoV-2 annotated TCRs, excluding TCRs annotated for multiple antigens. The public sequencing data were trimmed at Q25 with fastp and processed into clonotypes with MiXCR by TCRdb, which kept only in-frame beta chains. Each CDR3 protein gets just one entry, which takes the most common genes and DNA from the rows behind it. The V and J calls and clone size come from TCRdb's table, not from the authors' own analysis. The sample table holds some 80,000 distinct CDR3 sequences, of which less than 15% were seen once. 15% to 17% of the sample lies in the top ten.

V lost 3 bases and J lost 9 bases, and the count of bases not matched to a germline gene is 8. Inclusive of the bounding cysteine and phenylalanine, the CDR3 is 14 residues long. Just CDR3 DNA is preserved here, 42 bases in frame from base 1. From a lookup of the germline V gene (reference sequence), CDR1 and CDR2 are SEHNR and FQNEAQ. A case-control design nested within a healthcare worker cohort in London, UK, was used, with weekly nasopharyngeal swab PCR tests and blood sampling performed. Healthcare workers were enrolled in the week of the UK lockdown, from 23 to 31 March 2020, and were followed every week for up to roughly 15 weeks.

Material: whole blood, obtained at baseline. This sequence uses TRBV7-9 and TRBJ2-3, and TRBD2 matches 8 of the central bases. The TCR comes from an adult who was a healthcare worker with PCR-confirmed SARS-CoV-2 infection or an uninfected control (not recorded which). The donor label of this sample is uncertain. The CDR3 in this case is CASSLGAGLVTQYF. In nucleotide form, the sequence is TGTGCCAGCAGCTTGGGAGCGGGACTAGTGACGCAGTATTTT.